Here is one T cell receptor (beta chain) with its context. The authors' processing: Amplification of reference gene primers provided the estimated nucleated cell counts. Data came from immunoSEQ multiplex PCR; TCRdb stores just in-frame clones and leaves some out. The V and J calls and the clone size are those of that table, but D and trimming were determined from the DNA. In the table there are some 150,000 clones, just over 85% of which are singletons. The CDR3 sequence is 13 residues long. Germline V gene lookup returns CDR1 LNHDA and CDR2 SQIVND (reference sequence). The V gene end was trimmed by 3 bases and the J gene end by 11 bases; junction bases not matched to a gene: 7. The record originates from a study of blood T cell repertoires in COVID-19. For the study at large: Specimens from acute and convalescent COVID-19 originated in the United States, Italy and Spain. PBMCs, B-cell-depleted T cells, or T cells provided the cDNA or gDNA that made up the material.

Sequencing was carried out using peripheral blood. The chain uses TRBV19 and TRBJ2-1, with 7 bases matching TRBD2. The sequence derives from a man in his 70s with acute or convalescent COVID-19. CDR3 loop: CASSMVLREKQFF. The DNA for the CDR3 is TGTGCCAGTAGTATGGTGTTGCGGGAGAAGCAGTTCTTC. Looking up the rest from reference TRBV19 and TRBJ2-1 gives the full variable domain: DGGITQSPKYLFRKEGQNVTLSCEQNLNHDAMYWYRQDPGQGLRLIYYSQIVNDFQKGDIAEGYSVSREKKESFPLTVTSAQKNPTAFYLCASSMVLREKQFFGPGTRLTVL.